These 9 T cell receptor beta chains were all obtained from the same sample, sequenced in a study of T cells in Graves' hyperthyroidism and ophthalmopathy. TCR beta CDR3 region amplification was performed from RNA transcripts. A first-round RT-PCR of the TCR CDR3 used the HTBI primer set. A single record per CDR3 protein comes from TCRdb applying MiXCR to the multiplex PCR reads. Among 35,000 to 45,000 distinct CDR3 sequences, approximately 52% were seen once, and the ten largest hold 17%. The sequenced material came from blood. Receptor source: a man aged 35 to 55 with Graves' ophthalmopathy.

This clonotype was detected many times. The J gene is TRBJ2-5, the V gene TRBV7-6; TRBD2 matches at 12 bases. V shed 1 base, J shed 3 bases, and the junction held 12 bases outside the gene matches. The CDR3 covers 19 residues. Germline V lookup: CDR1 SGHVS, CDR2 FNYEAQ. Here the CDR3 DNA reads TGTGCCAGCAGCTTAGATCCCCAGACTAGCGGGAGAGCAAAAGAGACCCAGTACTTC. Its protein product is CASSLDPQTSGRAKETQYF.

Of note for this clonotype: This likely comes from a read error, as the CDR3 has no conserved phenylalanine or tryptophan at its end. The chain joins TRBV5-4 to TRBJ2-3, with 9 bases that match TRBD2. Germline V lookup: CDR1 SGHNT, CDR2 YYREEE (reference sequence). The CDR3 has 16 residues. V lost 0 bases to trimming and J lost 2 bases; unmatched junction nucleotides: 4. This CDR3 reads CASSLGTSDNTDTQYV. In nucleotides, the CDR3 is TGTGCCAGCAGCTTGGGGACTAGCGATAACACAGATACGCAGTATGTT.

The table lists this clonotype with many counts. This chain connects TRBV5-1 to TRBJ2-1, with a weak D call TRBD2 (5 bases). CDR3 length equals 16 residues. V shed 4 bases and J shed 8 bases, with 22 bases lying between them. Germline V gene lookup returns CDR1 SGHRS and CDR2 YFSETQ. The CDR3 protein is CASSRTIFSASDEQFF. The CDR3 coding sequence is TGCGCCAGCAGCCGGACCATTTTTAGCGCTTCTGATGAGCAGTTCTTC.

The genes are TRBV15 and TRBJ2-7, with TRBD1 matching 8 bases. The V segment lost 6 bases and the J segment 4 bases; nucleotides outside the gene matches: 8. The CDR3 totals 14 residues. Germline loops: CDR1 LNHNV, CDR2 YYDKDF (reference sequence). The CDR3 DNA reads as TGTGCCACCAGTCCTCCAGGGGGCCGGTACGAGCAGTACTTC. It is translated as CATSPPGGRYEQYF.

This chain uses TRBV20-1 with TRBJ2-7; D remains unclear. The germline CDR1 and CDR2 sequences are DFQATT and SNEGSKA (reference sequence). With 3 bases removed from V and 4 bases from J, the gap between germline ends came to 4 bases. CDR3 length equals 10 residues. As DNA, the CDR3 is TGCAGTGCTAGCGGTTACGAGCAGTACTTC. Translated: CSASGYEQYF.

This clonotype has only one observation. V and J are TRBV5-4 and TRBJ2-2; 7 bases agree with TRBD1. V lost 6 bases, J lost 8 bases, and 4 bases stayed unmatched. Germline values: CDR1 SGHNT, CDR2 YYREEE (reference sequence). The CDR3 totals 12 residues. The CDR3 reads CASTEGAGELFF. The CDR3 DNA follows: TGTGCCAGCACCGAGGGGGCAGGGGAGCTGTTTTTT.

The chain has TRBV19 and TRBJ1-2, with TRBD1 identical over 9 bases. CDR1 is LNHDA, CDR2 SQIVND, per germline (reference sequence). The CDR3 totals 12 residues. V shed 10 bases and J 12 bases; nucleotides not matched to a gene: 12. The CDR3 sequence: CATEQGAYGNTF. CDR3 nucleotide sequence: TGTGCCACTGAACAGGGGGCTTATGGAAACACCTTC.

The gene calls are TRBV11-2 and TRBJ1-6, with 10 bases fitting TRBD1. The germline CDR1 and CDR2 sequences are SGHAT and FQNNGV. Trimming took 1 base from V and 9 from J; bases not matched to a gene: 3. The CDR3 runs 15 residues. This chain's CDR3 is CASSLGTGGGSPLHF. CDR3 sequence (DNA): TGTGCCAGCAGCTTAGGGACAGGGGGTGGTTCACCCCTCCACTTT.

In regard to this clonotype: A junction boundary mismatches the germline segment, possibly from a read error. The J gene is TRBJ2-2, the V gene TRBV6-5, with unresolved D. Germline V gene sequence: CDR1 MNHEY, CDR2 SVGAGI. The CDR3 length is 15 residues. CDR3 amino acids: CATKGFKGNTWELFF. CDR3 in DNA: TGTGCCACCAAAGGCTTCAAAGGGAACACCTGGGAGCTGTTTTTT.